This TCR beta chain is from a study of shared clonotypes between healthy human individuals. For the study at large: Researchers drew samples from a couple of women and three men aged 18 to 49.

The CDR3 is made up of 13 amino acids. The germline V and J ends were trimmed by 5 bases and 8 bases, with 15 bases remaining between them. The germline V gene has CDR1 SGHTA and CDR2 FQGNSA. Some clones are missing from TCRdb's copy, which holds only in-frame ones; the method was immunoSEQ multiplex PCR. The sample gives some 2.3 million clones, just over 90% of which show up once; 0.35% to 0.45% is in the top ten. This TCR was sampled from a man aged 18 to 29 in good health. Some clones in this sample may be carry-over from other donors' samples. The sequencing input was naive CD4+ T cells from PBMCs. Subset noted: CD45RA+ positively selected. The rearrangement links TRBV7-2 to TRBJ1-2; D may be TRBD1 (6 bases). The CDR3 protein is CASSPQGQRGYTF. The CDR3 nucleotides read TGTGCCAGCAGCCCCCAGGGGCAGCGCGGCTACACCTTC.